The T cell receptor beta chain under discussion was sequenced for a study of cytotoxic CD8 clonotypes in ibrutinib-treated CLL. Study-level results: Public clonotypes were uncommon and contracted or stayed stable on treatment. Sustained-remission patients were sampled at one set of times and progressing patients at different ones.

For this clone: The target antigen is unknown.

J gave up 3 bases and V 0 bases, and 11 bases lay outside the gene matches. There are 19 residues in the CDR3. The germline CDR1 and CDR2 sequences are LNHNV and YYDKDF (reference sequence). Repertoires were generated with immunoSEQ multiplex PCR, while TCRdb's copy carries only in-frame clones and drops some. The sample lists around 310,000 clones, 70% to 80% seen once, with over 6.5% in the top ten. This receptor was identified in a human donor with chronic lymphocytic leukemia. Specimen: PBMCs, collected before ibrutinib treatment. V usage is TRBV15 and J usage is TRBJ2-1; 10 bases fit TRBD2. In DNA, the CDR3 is TGTGCCACCAGCAGAGATCGGAGCGGGAGGGCCCTTCTCTACAATGAGCAGTTCTTC. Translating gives CATSRDRSGRALLYNEQFF.